Below are 9 T cell receptor beta chains sequenced from a single sample in a study of blood T cell repertoires in COVID-19. Clones were read by immunoSEQ multiplex PCR, and TCRdb kept only the in-frame ones, dropping some. Here the sample spans tens of thousands of clones, about 90% being singletons. Sequencing was carried out using peripheral blood. The receptors were sampled from a woman aged 45 to 65 with active or convalescent COVID-19.

The chain links TRBV19 to TRBJ2-1; 7 nucleotides match TRBD2. Per the germline V gene, CDR1 is LNHDA and CDR2 is SQIVND (reference sequence). V trimming: 7 bases; J trimming: 6 bases; junction bases outside the gene matches: 18. The CDR3 has 17 residues. The DNA of the CDR3 is TGTGCCAGTACTCCAAAACCGGGACTAACCGCAACCAATGAGCAGTTCTTC. Encoded protein: CASTPKPGLTATNEQFF.

The CDR3 bases are TGTGCCAGCAGCTTAGATGCTGGCGGGCGTTTGGGCTACACCTTC. The encoded protein is CASSLDAGGRLGYTF. V is TRBV7-9 and J is TRBJ1-2; D gene uncertain. The V end was cut by 1 base, the J end by 8 bases, with 17 bases between. Germline values: CDR1 SEHNR, CDR2 FQNEAQ (reference sequence). This CDR3 contains 15 residues.

The rearrangement links TRBV9 to TRBJ2-1, with 10 nucleotides matching TRBD2. V lost 1 base and J lost 5; bases outside the gene matches: 0. This CDR3 contains 14 residues. Per the germline V gene, CDR1 is SGDLS and CDR2 is YYNGEE. In DNA form, the CDR3 reads TGTGCCAGCAGCGTACTAGCGGGAGACAATGAGCAGTTCTTC. This codes for CASSVLAGDNEQFF.

The chain recombines TRBV28 with TRBJ1-4; 7 bases agree with TRBD1. The germline gives CDR1 MDHEN, CDR2 SYDVKM. This CDR3 is built from 17 residues. After removal of 4 bases from V and 4 bases from J, the junction contained 12 bases not matched to a gene. This CDR3 reads CASSSYSWTGFNEKLFF. For the CDR3, the DNA is TGTGCCAGCAGTTCTTATTCATGGACAGGATTTAATGAAAAACTGTTTTTT.

The chain has TRBV4-1 and TRBJ1-1, with D possibly being TRBD1 (6 bases). Trimming took off 0 bases at V and 9 bases at J, with 17 bases between the two ends. CDR1 MGHRA and CDR2 YSYEKL come from the germline V gene. The length of the CDR3 is 15 residues. CDR3 region: CASSQDGGARTQAFF. The CDR3 DNA reads TGCGCCAGCAGCCAAGATGGGGGGGCCCGGACACAAGCTTTCTTT.

J is TRBJ1-4 and V is TRBV28, with D tentatively TRBD1 (5 bases). Germline loops: CDR1 MDHEN, CDR2 SYDVKM. The CDR3 is 17 residues long. V was trimmed by 5 bases and J by 0 bases, leaving 16 bases between them. CDR3 DNA: TGTGCCAGCAGTCCGAATATTGACAGACCAACTAATGAAAAACTGTTTTTT. This codes for CASSPNIDRPTNEKLFF.

CDR3 in DNA: TGTGCCAGCAGCCCACTGGGGACAGCAGCAACTAATGAAAAACTGTTTTTT. This translates into CASSPLGTAATNEKLFF. V and J are TRBV28 and TRBJ1-4, with 7 nucleotides matching TRBD1. CDR1 MDHEN and CDR2 SYDVKM come from the germline V gene. The V gene end was trimmed by 6 bases and the J gene end by 0 bases; junction bases not matched to a gene: 10. The CDR3 totals 17 residues.

Concerning this clone: Other DNA sequences of this sample code for an identical CDR3. The V call is TRBV5-6, the J call TRBJ2-7; D uncertain. CDR1 and CDR2 (germline): SGHDT, YYEEEE. The CDR3 extends over 12 amino acids. Trimming stripped 4 bases from V and 4 bases from J, with 9 bases between. The CDR3 loop is CASSLGDYEQYF. CDR3 bases: TGTGCCAGCAGCCTAGGAGATTACGAGCAGTACTTC.

The chain links TRBV13 to TRBJ2-7; 9 bases are a match to TRBD1. The CDR3 spans 14 residues. The germline V gene has CDR1 PRHDT and CDR2 FYEKMQ (reference sequence). After removal of 5 bases from V and 6 bases from J, the junction contained 8 bases not matched to a gene. The CDR3 is CASSVGTGMIEQYF. CDR3 coding DNA: TGTGCCAGCAGCGTCGGGACAGGGATGATCGAGCAGTACTTC.